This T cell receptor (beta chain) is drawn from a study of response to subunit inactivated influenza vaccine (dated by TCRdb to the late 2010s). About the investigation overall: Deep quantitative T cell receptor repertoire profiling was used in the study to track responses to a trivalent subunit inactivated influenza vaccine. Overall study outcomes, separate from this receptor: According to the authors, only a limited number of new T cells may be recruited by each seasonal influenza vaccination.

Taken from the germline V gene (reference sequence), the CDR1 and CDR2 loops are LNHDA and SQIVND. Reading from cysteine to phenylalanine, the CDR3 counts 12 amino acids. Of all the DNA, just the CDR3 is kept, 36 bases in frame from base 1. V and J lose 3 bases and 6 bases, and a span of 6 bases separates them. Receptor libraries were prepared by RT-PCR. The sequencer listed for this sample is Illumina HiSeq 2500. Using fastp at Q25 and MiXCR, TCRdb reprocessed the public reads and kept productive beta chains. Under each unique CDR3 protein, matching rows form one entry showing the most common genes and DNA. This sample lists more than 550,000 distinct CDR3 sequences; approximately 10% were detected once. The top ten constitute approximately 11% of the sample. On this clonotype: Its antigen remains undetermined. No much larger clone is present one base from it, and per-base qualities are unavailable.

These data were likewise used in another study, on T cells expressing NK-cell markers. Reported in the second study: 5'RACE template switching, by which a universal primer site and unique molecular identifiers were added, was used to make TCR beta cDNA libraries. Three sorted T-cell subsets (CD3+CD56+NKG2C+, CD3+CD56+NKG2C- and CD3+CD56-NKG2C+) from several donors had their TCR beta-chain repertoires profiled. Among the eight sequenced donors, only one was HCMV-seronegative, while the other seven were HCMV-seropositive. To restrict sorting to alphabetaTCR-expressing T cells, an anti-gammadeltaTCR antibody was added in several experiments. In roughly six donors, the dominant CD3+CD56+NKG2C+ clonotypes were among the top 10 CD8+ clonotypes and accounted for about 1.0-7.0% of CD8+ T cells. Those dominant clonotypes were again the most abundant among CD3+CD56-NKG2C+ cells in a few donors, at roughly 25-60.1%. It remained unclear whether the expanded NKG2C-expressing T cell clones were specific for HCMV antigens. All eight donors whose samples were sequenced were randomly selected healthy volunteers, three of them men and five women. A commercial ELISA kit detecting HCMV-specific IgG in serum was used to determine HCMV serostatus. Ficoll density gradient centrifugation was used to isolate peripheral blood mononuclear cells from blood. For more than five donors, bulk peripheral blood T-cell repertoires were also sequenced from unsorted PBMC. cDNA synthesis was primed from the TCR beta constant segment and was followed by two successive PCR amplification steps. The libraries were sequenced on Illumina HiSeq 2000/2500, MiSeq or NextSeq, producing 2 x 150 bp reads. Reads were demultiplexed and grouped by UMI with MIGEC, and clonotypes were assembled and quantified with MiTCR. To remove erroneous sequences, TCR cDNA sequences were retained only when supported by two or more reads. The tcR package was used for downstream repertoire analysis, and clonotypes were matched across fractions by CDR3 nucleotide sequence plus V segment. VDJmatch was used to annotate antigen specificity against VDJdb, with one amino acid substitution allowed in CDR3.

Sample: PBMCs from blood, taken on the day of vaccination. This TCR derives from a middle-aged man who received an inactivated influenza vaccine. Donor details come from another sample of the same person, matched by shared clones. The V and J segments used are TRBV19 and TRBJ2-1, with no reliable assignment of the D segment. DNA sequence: TGTGCCAGTAGTATCCAAGTCAATGAGCAGTTCTTC. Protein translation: CASSIQVNEQFF.